This TCR beta chain emerged from a study of OX40 agonist ivuxolimab in advanced cancers. Clones were sequenced by immunoSEQ multiplex PCR, and TCRdb holds only the in-frame ones, with some missing. Altogether fewer than 80,000 clones are present, 75% to 90% being singletons, with the ten largest covering roughly 3.4%. The CDR3 contains 11 residues. CDR1 and CDR2 (germline): GTSNPN, SVGIG (reference sequence). Autoimmune disease history or systemic immunosuppression disqualified patients. The origin of this receptor is an adult with an advanced solid tumor such as melanoma, head and neck, liver or kidney cancer. The J gene is TRBJ1-2, the V gene TRBV30; the D is unclear. The sequences come from CD4+ or CD8+ T cells sorted from blood, collected in a trial of the OX40 agonist ivuxolimab. CDR3 protein: CIGVANYGYTF. CDR3 bases: TGTATCGGAGTCGCTAACTATGGCTACACCTTC.